This T cell receptor beta chain was observed in a study of T cells in Graves' hyperthyroidism and ophthalmopathy. Worth noting for this clonotype: Its cognate antigen is unknown.

Researchers amplified the TCR beta CDR3 regions from RNA transcripts. RT-PCR in the first round (using the HTBI primer set) targeted the TCR CDR3. TCRdb independently ran MiXCR on the multiplex PCR reads; one entry per CDR3 protein. The sample contains around 420,000 distinct CDR3 sequences, around a sixth of which appear only once. The V and J ends lost 5 bases and 4 bases respectively, with 19 bases between them. The CDR3 covers 16 residues. Germline loops: CDR1 SGDLS, CDR2 YYNGEE. Study results and caveats: Ophthalmopathy and stable hyperthyroidism were separated by a 13 V-J model.

The sample comprised blood. V and J are TRBV9 and TRBJ2-1, with a possible D match to TRBD2 (7 bases). This receptor was obtained from a young woman with Graves' hyperthyroidism. The CDR3 bases are TGTGCCAGCAGTTCTGGGGGGGGCCGAAATTACAATGAGCAGTTCTTC. Translating gives CASSSGGGRNYNEQFF.